Below, one TCR beta chain is given with its context. This specimen comes from a study of Ad26.COV2.S vaccination and SARS-CoV-2 variants. Germline-derived CDR1 and CDR2 are SGHRS and YFSETQ. V lost 6 bases, J lost 5 bases, and 3 bases stayed unmatched. The CDR3 sequence is 13 residues long. Profiling relied on immunoSEQ multiplex PCR, and the TCRdb table lists in-frame clones only, not all of them. The data contain 180,000 or so clones, around 88% of them singletons. This receptor was identified in a human donor who had recovered from COVID-19. The chain employs TRBV5-1 and TRBJ2-2; 8 bases fit TRBD2. The sequencing used peripheral blood, collected after recovery from COVID-19. In DNA, the CDR3 is TGCGCCAGCACGGCGGGAGGAACCGGGGAGCTGTTTTTT. Translated: CASTAGGTGELFF.